This is a list of T cell receptor beta chains from one sample in a study of T cell responses to AZD1222 COVID-19 vaccine. Data came from immunoSEQ multiplex PCR; TCRdb stores just in-frame clones and leaves some out. The sample includes about 69,000 clones, over 65% of them seen just once. Sequenced here: peripheral blood, sampled 28 days after the second AZD1222 dose. The receptors stem from an adult who received the AZD1222 COVID-19 vaccine. CDR3s include the opening cysteine and the closing phenylalanine or tryptophan. A D gene is named only where the DNA matches it firmly. Some rows have no size entry. The others give once, few or many, or a class for an expanded clone.

j_call v_call clone_size d_call cdr3_nt cdr3_aa
TRBJ2-7 TRBV18 . . TGTGCCAGCTCACCAAAAACAGAGCAGTACTTC CASSPKTEQYF
TRBJ2-1 TRBV5-1 . TRBD1 TGCGCCAGCAGTCCTTCTCTGGACAGGGTGGGCAATGAGCAGTTCTTC CASSPSLDRVGNEQFF
TRBJ1-2 TRBV3-1/TRBV3-2 . . TGTGCCAGCAGCCAAGATCGCGGGTATGGCTACACCTTC CASSQDRGYGYTF
TRBJ2-7 TRBV18 . TRBD1 TGTGCCAGCTCACCGAACCAGGGACAGGGGGCAAATGAGCAGTACTTC CASSPNQGQGANEQYF
TRBJ2-4 TRBV3-1/TRBV3-2 . TRBD2 TGTGCCAGCAGCGCGACTAGCGGGAGTTACATTCAGTACTTC CASSATSGSYIQYF
TRBJ2-5 TRBV13 . . TGTGCCAGCAGCTTAGAGGGCGAAGAGACCCAGTACTTC CASSLEGEETQYF
TRBJ2-3 TRBV10-3 . TRBD2 TGTGCCATCAGTGAGTCGGGTAGCGGGGTAGATACGCAGTATTTT CAISESGSGVDTQYF
TRBJ1-1 TRBV12-3/TRBV12-4 . . TGTGCCAGCAGCTCCCTAGTCCGTGCTTTCTTT CASSSLVRAFF
TRBJ1-5 TRBV19 . . TGTGCCAGTACCCGGGGGGAGGTGCAGCCCCAGCATTTT CASTRGEVQPQHF
TRBJ1-3 TRBV11-2 once . TGTGCCAGCAGCCACGGCGGAGCCATATATTTT CASSHGGAIYF
TRBJ2-3 TRBV6-5 once . TGTGCCAGCGGTCGACTAACCTCGGATACGCAGTATTTT CASGRLTSDTQYF
TRBJ1-6 TRBV12-3/TRBV12-4 . . TGTGCCAGCAGTTTAACGGGTTCACCCCTCCACTTT CASSLTGSPLHF
TRBJ2-7 TRBV23-1 . . TGCGCCAGCAGTCAATCCCCACAGGGTCCCACCTACGAGCAGTACTTC CASSQSPQGPTYEQYF